This T cell receptor beta chain is drawn from a study of CD4 and CD8 cells across lung adenocarcinoma regions. A word on this clonotype: The junction departs from germline at one end; a sequencing error may be responsible.

MiXCR, run by TCRdb on the PCR reads, gives a single entry per CDR3 protein. This sample has roughly 20,000 distinct CDR3 sequences, with 50% to 55% found just once. Samples came from patients with localized non-small cell lung adenocarcinoma. The sequence was obtained from a female donor with lung adenocarcinoma. The CD4 and CD8 labels of this study may be unreliable. Sequencing was carried out using CD8+ T cells from the center of a lung tumor.

DNA of the CDR3: TGTGCCAGCCGCGCCACGGGGAGGTGGGCCAAAGATATGCAGTATTTC. This gives the protein CASRATGRWAKDMQYF. The chain couples TRBV6-1 to TRBJ2-4, with D possibly TRBD2 on 6 matching bases. The CDR3 is made up of 16 amino acids. The germline gives CDR1 MNHNS, CDR2 SASEGT.